Listed below are T cell receptor beta chains from one sample, sequenced in a study of cytomegalovirus exposure and HLA in healthy donors. Repertoires were generated with immunoSEQ multiplex PCR, while TCRdb's copy carries only in-frame clones and drops some. The data hold 73,000 or so clones, with roughly 94% observed a single time. The sequencing sample was made of PBMCs. These receptors originate from a woman between 18 and 30 years old in good health and CMV-seropositive. The CDR3 runs from the conserved cysteine through the conserved F or W. A D gene is named only where the DNA matches it firmly. Part of the rows lack a size; the others show once, few, many or a class for expanded clones.

d_gene	v_gene	abundance	j_gene	CDR3aa	CDR3nt
-	TRBV6-5	-	TRBJ2-1	CASSSLRLSYNEQFF	TGTGCCAGCAGTTCTTTGAGGCTGTCCTACAATGAGCAGTTCTTC
-	TRBV25-1	-	TRBJ2-7	CASSITGVNEQYF	TGTGCCAGCAGTATAACGGGGGTCAACGAGCAGTACTTC
TRBD1	TRBV13	-	TRBJ2-7	CASSLGGDSSYEQYF	TGTGCCAGCAGCTTAGGCGGGGACAGCTCCTACGAGCAGTACTTC
-	TRBV19	once	TRBJ1-2	CASSETDTTNYGYTF	TGTGCCAGTAGTGAGACAGACACCACTAACTATGGCTACACCTTC
TRBD1	TRBV7-9	-	TRBJ2-7	CASSGTGNSYEQYF	TGTGCCAGCAGCGGGACAGGGAACTCCTACGAGCAGTACTTC
TRBD1	TRBV5-4	-	TRBJ1-4	CASSPGTGDEKLFF	TGTGCCAGCAGCCCCGGGACAGGGGATGAAAAACTGTTTTTT
-	TRBV9	-	TRBJ1-2	CASSVEPSGYTF	TGTGCCAGCAGCGTAGAGCCGAGTGGCTACACCTTC
-	TRBV5-4	-	TRBJ1-2	CASSPPPNPAGANYGYTF	TGTGCCAGCAGCCCCCCCCCGAACCCGGCAGGGGCGAACTATGGCTACACCTTC
-	TRBV27	-	TRBJ2-1	CASSVTYNEQFF	TGTGCCAGCAGTGTTACCTACAATGAGCAGTTCTTC
-	TRBV28	-	TRBJ1-4	CASRSSRGREKLFF	TGTGCCAGCAGGAGTTCGAGAGGGCGTGAAAAACTGTTTTTT
TRBD1	TRBV2	-	TRBJ1-2	CASSRQGLNDYGYTF	TGTGCCAGCAGCAGACAGGGGTTGAACGACTATGGCTACACCTTC
TRBD2	TRBV29-1	-	TRBJ2-2	CSVEVDDGFGLAGKAGELFF	TGCAGCGTTGAAGTGGACGACGGATTTGGATTAGCGGGAAAGGCCGGGGAGCTGTTTTTT
-	TRBV10-3	-	TRBJ1-1	CAISEGGDKDTEAFF	TGTGCCATCAGTGAGGGCGGGGATAAGGACACTGAAGCTTTCTTT
-	TRBV6-5	-	TRBJ2-1	CASRRDTSNEQFF	TGTGCCAGCAGACGGGACACTTCGAATGAGCAGTTCTTC
-	TRBV6-4	-	TRBJ1-5	CASSDGLSNQPQHF	TGTGCCAGCAGTGATGGACTCAGCAATCAGCCCCAGCATTTT
TRBD2	TRBV11-2	-	TRBJ2-1	CASSLGTSGGANEQFF	TGTGCCAGCAGCCTCGGGACTAGCGGGGGGGCCAATGAGCAGTTCTTC
TRBD2	TRBV29-1	-	TRBJ2-3	CSVGGPSGRIMGTDTQYF	TGCAGCGTTGGGGGTCCTAGCGGGAGGATTATGGGCACAGATACGCAGTATTTT
-	TRBV29-1	-	TRBJ1-3	CSVATGIGNTIYF	TGCAGCGTTGCTACAGGGATTGGAAACACCATATATTTT
-	TRBV9	-	TRBJ2-5	CASSVDGSPPETQYF	TGTGCCAGCAGCGTAGACGGGAGCCCCCCTGAGACCCAGTACTTC
-	TRBV18	-	TRBJ1-2	CASSRTGQYGYTF	TGTGCCAGCTCCCGCACAGGGCAATATGGCTACACCTTC
TRBD1	TRBV15	-	TRBJ1-5	CATSRPGQGLQPQHF	TGTGCCACCAGCAGACCGGGACAGGGGTTACAGCCCCAGCATTTT
TRBD1	TRBV28	-	TRBJ2-7	CASSLLQGVRYEQYF	TGTGCCAGCAGTTTATTACAGGGGGTAAGGTACGAGCAGTACTTC